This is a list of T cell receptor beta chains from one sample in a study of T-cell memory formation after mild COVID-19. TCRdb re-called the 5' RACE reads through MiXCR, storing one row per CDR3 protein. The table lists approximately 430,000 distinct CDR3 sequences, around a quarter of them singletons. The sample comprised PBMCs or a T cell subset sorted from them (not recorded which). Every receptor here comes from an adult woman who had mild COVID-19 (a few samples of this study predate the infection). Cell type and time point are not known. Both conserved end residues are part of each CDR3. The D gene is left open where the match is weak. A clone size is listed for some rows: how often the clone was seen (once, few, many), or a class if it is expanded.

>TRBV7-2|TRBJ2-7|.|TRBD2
TGTGCCAGCAGCGTAGGGAGCGGGACTGCCGCCTACGAGCAGTACTTC
CASSVGSGTAAYEQYF
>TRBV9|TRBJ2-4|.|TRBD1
TGTGCCAGCAGCCGGGGACAGGGAGGGAGTGGGGATCAGTACTTC
CASSRGQGGSGDQYF
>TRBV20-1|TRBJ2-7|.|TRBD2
TGCAGTGTCCCCAGGACTAGCGGTTCCTACGAGCAGTACTTC
CSVPRTSGSYEQYF
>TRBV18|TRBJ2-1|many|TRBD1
TGTGCCAGCCTTGGGACAGGGGCCCTCCCCTACAATGAGCAGTTCTTC
CASLGTGALPYNEQFF
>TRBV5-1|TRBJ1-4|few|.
TGCGCCAGCAGCCAAGGAGGGCTGCATGAAAAACTGTTTTTT
CASSQGGLHEKLFF
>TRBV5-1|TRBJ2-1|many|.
TGCGCCAGCAGCTTGGCCGGCATGCGCGATGAGCAGTTCTTC
CASSLAGMRDEQFF
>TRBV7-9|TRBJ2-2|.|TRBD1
TGTGCCAGCAGCTTAGTAACAGGGGGCCGGAACACCGGGGAGCTGTTTTTT
CASSLVTGGRNTGELFF
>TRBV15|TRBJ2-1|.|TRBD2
TGTGCCACCAGCAGAAATCTAGCGGGAGCGAACAATGAGCAGTTCTTC
CATSRNLAGANNEQFF
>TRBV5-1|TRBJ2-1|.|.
.
CASSWGRGSDEFF
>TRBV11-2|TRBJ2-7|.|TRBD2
TGTGCCAGCAGCTTAGTCGGGGGGTACTACGAGCAGTACTTC
CASSLVGGYYEQYF
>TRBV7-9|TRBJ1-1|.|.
TGTGCCAGCTCTACTAATGCTCGGGGGGGCACTGAAGCTTTCTTT
CASSTNARGGTEAFF
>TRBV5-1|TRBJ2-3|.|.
TGCGCCAGCAGCTTTATCGGCAGCTCAGATACGCAGTATTTT
CASSFIGSSDTQYF
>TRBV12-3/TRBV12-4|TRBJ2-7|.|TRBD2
TGTGCCAGCAGTTTTCATAGCGGGAGTGAGTCCTACGAGCAGTACTTC
CASSFHSGSESYEQYF
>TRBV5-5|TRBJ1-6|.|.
TGTGCCAGCAGCTTGCGTAAGGATTTTGGTTCACCCCTCCACTTT
CASSLRKDFGSPLHF
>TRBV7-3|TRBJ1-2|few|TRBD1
TGTGCCAGCAGCCCGACTGACAGGGGCGGCTACACCTTC
CASSPTDRGGYTF
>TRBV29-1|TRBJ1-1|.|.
TGCAGCGTTGTAGGCGCAGGGTGGAGCACTGAAGCTTTCTTT
CSVVGAGWSTEAFF
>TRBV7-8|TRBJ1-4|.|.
TGTGCCAGCAGCCCCACGATTTTGCCCGGGGAAAAACTGTTTTTT
CASSPTILPGEKLFF
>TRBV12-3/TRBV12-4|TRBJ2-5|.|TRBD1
TGTGCCAGCAGGCCCCCTTGGGACAGGGGTGAGACCCAGTACTTC
CASRPPWDRGETQYF
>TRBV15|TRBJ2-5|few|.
TGTGCCACCAGCAGAGATAGGAGGGTTCGAACCTTC
CATSRDRRVRTF
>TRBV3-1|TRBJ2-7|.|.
TGTGCCAGCAGCCAAGAGGGACTGACCTCCTACGAGCAGTACTTC
CASSQEGLTSYEQYF
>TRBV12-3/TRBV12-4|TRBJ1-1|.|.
TGTGCCAGCACACACACAAGTGACGCTTCCGAAGCTTTCTTT
CASTHTSDASEAFF
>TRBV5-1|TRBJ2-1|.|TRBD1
TGCGCCAGCCTACCGACAGGGGGGAATGAGCAGTTCTTC
CASLPTGGNEQFF
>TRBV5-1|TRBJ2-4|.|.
TGCGCCAGCAGCCCGGCAGGGTTGGAAAACATTCAGTACTTC
CASSPAGLENIQYF
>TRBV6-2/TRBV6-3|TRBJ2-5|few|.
TGTGCCAGCAGTTACCAACTGGATCGAGAGACCCAGTACTTC
CASSYQLDRETQYF
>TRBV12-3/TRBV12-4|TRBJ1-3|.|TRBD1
TGTGCCAGCAGTTTCCACCCGGGACAGGGGGAAAACACCATATATTTT
CASSFHPGQGENTIYF
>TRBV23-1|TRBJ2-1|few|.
TGCGCCAGCAGTCGGGCCCGGGTTGGCCTGAGGAATGAGCAGTTCTTC
CASSRARVGLRNEQFF
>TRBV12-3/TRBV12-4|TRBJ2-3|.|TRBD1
TGTGCCAGCAGCCCCGGACAGGGGTCCCAAGATACGCAGTATTTT
CASSPGQGSQDTQYF
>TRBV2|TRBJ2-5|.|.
TGTGCCAGCAGTGACGGCGCAGAGACCCAGTACTTC
CASSDGAETQYF
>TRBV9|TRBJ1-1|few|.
TGTGCCAGCAGCGTAGCAGAGTGGCCCCTTGAAGCTTTCTTT
CASSVAEWPLEAFF
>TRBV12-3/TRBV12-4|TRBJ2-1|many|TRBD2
TGTGCCAGCAGTTTGTTTAGCGGGTTTACCTACAATGAGCAGTTCTTC
CASSLFSGFTYNEQFF
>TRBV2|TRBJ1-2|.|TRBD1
TGTGCCAGCTCCGGGGGACAGGGGCGCGGCGGCTACACCTTC
CASSGGQGRGGYTF
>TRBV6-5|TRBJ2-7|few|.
TGTGCCAGCAGTTACCGGACGGGCGGGCCGACCTACGAGCAGTACTTC
CASSYRTGGPTYEQYF
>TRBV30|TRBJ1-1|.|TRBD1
TGTGCCTGGAACGGACAGGGGACCTCCGAAGCTTTCTTT
CAWNGQGTSEAFF
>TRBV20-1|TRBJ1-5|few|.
TGCAGTGCCCGGGACCGCCTCAATCAGCCCCAGCATTTT
CSARDRLNQPQHF
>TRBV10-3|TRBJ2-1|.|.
TGTGCCATCAGTGAGCGGGAGCACAATGAGCAGTTCTTC
CAISEREHNEQFF
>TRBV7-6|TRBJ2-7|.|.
TGTGCCAGCAGCTCCCGGGAGGGGGCCTCCTACGAGCAGTACTTC
CASSSREGASYEQYF
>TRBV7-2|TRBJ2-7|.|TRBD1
TGTGCCAGCAGGACACCGACAGGGAAATCCTACGAGCAGTACTTC
CASRTPTGKSYEQYF
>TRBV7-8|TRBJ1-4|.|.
TGTGCCAGCAGCCGTCGACAGGCTAATGAAAAACTGTTTTTT
CASSRRQANEKLFF
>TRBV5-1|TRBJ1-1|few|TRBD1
TGCGCCAGCAGCCAATCTCCCGGGACAGGGGGCTCGAACACTGAAGCTTTCTTT
CASSQSPGTGGSNTEAFF
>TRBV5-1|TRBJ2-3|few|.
TGCGCCAGCAGCGCCGTCGGAGATACGCAGTATTTT
CASSAVGDTQYF
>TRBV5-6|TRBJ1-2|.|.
TGTGCCAGCAGCCCAGGAGCCGCGTATGGCTACACCTTC
CASSPGAAYGYTF
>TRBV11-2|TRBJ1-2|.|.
TGTGCCAGCAGCTTAGACAGAGAGAACTATGGCTACACCTTC
CASSLDRENYGYTF
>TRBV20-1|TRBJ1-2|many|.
TGCAGTCCCCCATCAGGACAGCACAACTATGGCTACACCTTC
CSPPSGQHNYGYTF
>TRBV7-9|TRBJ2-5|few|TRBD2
TGTGCCAGCAGCCCTGGACTAGCGGGAGGGCACGAGACCCAGTACTTC
CASSPGLAGGHETQYF
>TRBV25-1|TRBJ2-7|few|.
TGTGCCAGCAGTGAATTCTATGAGTACGAGCAGTACTTC
CASSEFYEYEQYF
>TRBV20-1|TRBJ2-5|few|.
TGCAGTGCTAGTGCAGGAGGCTCCACAACTCCTAAGGAGACCCAGTACTTC
CSASAGGSTTPKETQYF
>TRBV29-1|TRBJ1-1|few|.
TGCAGCGTTGAAAGGCAGCTGAACACTGAAGCTTTCTTT
CSVERQLNTEAFF
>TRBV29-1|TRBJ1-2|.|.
TGCTTCAGGCCCTATGGCTACACCTTC
CFRPYGYTF
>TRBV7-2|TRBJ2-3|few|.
TGTGCCAGCAGCTTAGCACGCCGGGGTCTGGGCCCAGATACGCAGTATTTT
CASSLARRGLGPDTQYF
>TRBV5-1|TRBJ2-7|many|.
TGCGCCAGCAGCTTGGCCGGGGACGCCTACGAGCAGTACTTC
CASSLAGDAYEQYF
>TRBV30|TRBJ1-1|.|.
TGTGCCTGGAACCCACAGAACACTGAAGCTTTCTTT
CAWNPQNTEAFF